One and the same sample provided the 21 T cell receptor beta chains below, sequenced in a study of T cell responses to AZD1222 COVID-19 vaccine. Sequenced by immunoSEQ multiplex PCR; TCRdb stores in-frame clones only, minus some. The sample includes 150,000 or so clones, roughly nine tenths of them seen just once. The material sequenced was peripheral blood, taken on day 0 of AZD1222 vaccination. The receptors shown here come from an adult in good health.

The V and J genes are TRBV7-3 and TRBJ2-1, with a weak D call TRBD1 (5 bases). CDR1 is SGHTA, CDR2 FQGTGA, per germline. Between the trimmed V and J ends, which lost 4 bases and 4 bases, there was a span of 14 bases. The CDR3 consists of 15 residues. DNA for the CDR3: TGTGCCAGCAGCTCCCCCAAGGGGCGTTACAATGAGCAGTTCTTC. It translates to CASSSPKGRYNEQFF.

This chain joins TRBV6-5 and TRBJ1-1; the D is unclear. This CDR3 is 13 amino acids long. Germline values: CDR1 MNHEY, CDR2 SVGAGI. Trimming stripped 6 bases from V and 4 bases from J, with 12 bases between. Written as DNA, the CDR3 is TGTGCCAGCAGCACCCAAGCGAGCACTGAAGCTTTCTTT. Its translation is CASSTQASTEAFF.

V gene TRBV4-3 combines with J gene TRBJ2-3; D uncertain. Trimming removed 4 bases from V and 5 bases from J, with 10 bases in between. The CDR3 loop spans 13 amino acids. In germline, CDR1 is LGHNA, CDR2 YSLEER. The DNA of the CDR3 is TGCGCCAGCAGCCTCCTGGGCGGAGATACGCAGTATTTT. Translation: CASSLLGGDTQYF.

The chain uses TRBV6-1 and TRBJ2-3, with 8 bases aligning to TRBD1. CDR3 size: 16 residues. With V trimmed by 3 bases and J by 3 bases, 8 bases remained unmatched. The germline CDR1 and CDR2 sequences are MNHNS and SASEGT. The CDR3 loop is CASSDLPRQGTDTQYF. Written as DNA, the CDR3 is TGTGCCAGCAGTGACCTTCCCCGACAGGGGACAGATACGCAGTATTTT.

The chain is built from TRBV13 and TRBJ2-7; D might be TRBD1 (5 bases). This CDR3 contains 12 residues. Germline loops: CDR1 PRHDT, CDR2 FYEKMQ (reference sequence). The V end was cut by 4 bases, the J end by 4 bases, with 8 bases between. The CDR3 coding sequence is TGTGCCAGCAGCTCAAACAGGTACGAGCAGTACTTC. Translated: CASSSNRYEQYF.

The chain has TRBV24-1 and TRBJ2-1; D remains ambiguous. CDR3 length: 11 residues. V was pared by 9 bases and J by 5 bases, with 7 bases between. Germline CDR1 and CDR2: KGHDR and SFDVKD. The CDR3 reads CATFGDNEQFF. In nucleotides, the CDR3 is TGTGCCACCTTCGGCGACAATGAGCAGTTCTTC.

CDR3 DNA: TGTGCCAGCAGCTTAGTGGGAGCGGGCCTATACAATGAGCAGTTCTTC. It is translated as CASSLVGAGLYNEQFF. V is TRBV7-2 and J is TRBJ2-1, with D perhaps TRBD2 (6 bases). With 1 base removed from V and 4 bases from J, the gap between germline ends came to 14 bases. There are 16 residues in the CDR3. Germline CDR1 SGHTA, CDR2 FQGNSA.

The chain recombines TRBV7-3 with TRBJ1-1, with a tentative D call TRBD1 (5 bases). The CDR3 covers 14 residues. V lost 1 base to trimming and J lost 3 bases, with 9 bases between them. Germline V gene sequence: CDR1 SGHTA, CDR2 FQGTGA. CDR3 residues: CASSLNAGHTEAFF. The CDR3 DNA follows: TGTGCCAGCAGCTTAAACGCGGGGCACACTGAAGCTTTCTTT.

As DNA, the CDR3 is TGTGCCAGCAGCGTAGCGGCGCCAGGGACAGGGGAGACCCAGTACTTC. Translated, it gives CASSVAAPGTGETQYF. The V gene is TRBV9, the J gene TRBJ2-5; the match to TRBD1 covers 9 bases. This CDR3 is built from 16 residues. In germline, CDR1 is SGDLS, CDR2 YYNGEE. V lost 0 bases, J lost 5 bases, and 8 bases stayed unmatched.

The rearrangement uses TRBV6-5 and TRBJ1-2; D may be TRBD1 (5 bases). The CDR3 runs 14 residues. With 8 bases removed from V and 7 bases from J, the gap between germline ends came to 20 bases. CDR1 is MNHEY, CDR2 SVGAGI, per germline. The DNA of the CDR3 is TGTGCCAGCTCTGATTCTGGAGGGGTTCTTGGCTACACCTTC. Its protein product is CASSDSGGVLGYTF.

This clone was seen only once. CDR3 coding DNA: TGTGCCAGCAGTCCAGGGGACCGATACTATGGCTACACCTTC. Its protein product is CASSPGDRYYGYTF. V gene TRBV28 combines with J gene TRBJ1-2, with D perhaps TRBD1 (6 bases). Trimming pared 5 bases from V and 3 bases from J, leaving 13 bases between. The CDR3 is 14 residues long. CDR1 is MDHEN, CDR2 SYDVKM, per germline.

The CDR3 bases are TGTGCCAGCAGTCTGACTAGCGGGGGGGGAGATACGCAGTATTTT. Amino acids: CASSLTSGGGDTQYF. This chain links TRBV2 with TRBJ2-3; 14 nucleotides agree with TRBD2. The CDR3 is 15 amino acids. The V segment lost 5 bases and the J segment 5 bases; nucleotides outside the gene matches: 3. CDR1 and CDR2 from the germline V gene are SNHLY and FYNNEI.

The chain couples TRBV5-1 to TRBJ1-1; 10 positions agree with TRBD1. The germline V gene has CDR1 SGHRS and CDR2 YFSETQ. V gave up 3 bases and J gave up 3 bases; unmatched junction bases: 8. The CDR3 extends over 16 amino acids. CDR3 in DNA: TGCGCCAGCAGCTCCCTGACAGGGGGCGCGGACACTGAAGCTTTCTTT. Protein sequence: CASSSLTGGADTEAFF.

The chain has TRBV4-2 and TRBJ1-3; the D gene is possibly TRBD1 (5 bases). Trimming cost V 0 bases and J 0 bases, with 15 bases left between them. CDR1 is LGHNA and CDR2 is YNFKEQ in the germline V gene. This CDR3 spans 18 amino acids. The chain's CDR3 is CASSQDLLWGVSGNTIYF. CDR3 in DNA: TGTGCCAGCAGCCAAGATCTCTTATGGGGGGTCTCTGGAAACACCATATATTTT.

The rearrangement joins TRBV2 to TRBJ2-1; the D gene is possibly TRBD2 (5 bases). Trimming removed 7 bases at V and 8 bases at J, with 15 bases between. Germline lookup yields CDR1 SNHLY and CDR2 FYNNEI. This CDR3 contains 13 residues. The CDR3 nucleotides are TGTGCCAGCATCTATGCTAGCTTGGATGAGCAGTTCTTC. Encoded protein: CASIYASLDEQFF.

The chain links TRBV2 to TRBJ1-2, with 7 bases identical to TRBD1. CDR3 length: 18 amino acids. J was trimmed by 0 bases and V by 6 bases; bases with no gene match: 16. CDR1 SNHLY and CDR2 FYNNEI come from the germline V gene. The CDR3 DNA follows: TGTGCCAGCAGCGGAGGCGTGGGTGACAGGGTGACTAACTATGGCTACACCTTC. This gives the protein CASSGGVGDRVTNYGYTF.

The chain carries TRBV6-5 and TRBJ1-3, with unresolved D. The CDR3 runs to 14 residues. CDR1 is MNHEY and CDR2 is SVGAGI in the germline V gene. V was shortened by 0 bases and J by 3 bases, with 6 bases between the two germline ends. CDR3 region: CASSYSIIGNTIYF. The CDR3 DNA reads TGTGCCAGCAGTTACTCGATCATTGGAAACACCATATATTTT.

The rearrangement joins TRBV20-1 to TRBJ2-7; D possibly corresponds to TRBD2 (6 bases). This CDR3 region has 15 residues. Deletions cut 3 bases from V and 5 bases from J, with 20 bases between. Germline CDR1 and CDR2: DFQATT and SNEGSKA (reference sequence). The CDR3 reads CSASPATSSYDEQYF. CDR3 nucleotides: TGCAGTGCTAGTCCGGCGACTAGTAGTTACGACGAGCAGTACTTC.

This chain uses TRBV4-3 with TRBJ1-2; no definite D call. Germline V gives CDR1 LGHNA, CDR2 YSLEER. V was trimmed by 1 base and J by 7 bases, leaving 10 bases between them. CDR3 length: 13 residues. The chain's CDR3 is CASSQGGGGGYTF. CDR3 sequence (DNA): TGCGCCAGCAGCCAAGGGGGAGGAGGTGGCTACACCTTC.

The chain couples TRBV7-9 to TRBJ1-2; tentative D call: TRBD1 (5 bases). Germline V gene lookup returns CDR1 SEHNR and CDR2 FQNEAQ (reference sequence). The ends were cut back, 0 bases at V and 6 bases at J, with 11 bases in the middle. The CDR3 is 14 residues long. The CDR3 sequence is CASSLAQAGHGYTF. CDR3 sequence (DNA): TGTGCCAGCAGCTTAGCGCAGGCAGGGCATGGCTACACCTTC.

The V and J genes are TRBV18 and TRBJ2-3; no firm D call. V was clipped by 1 base and J by 0 bases, with 11 bases between them. The length of the CDR3 is 16 residues. The V gene's germline CDR1 is KGHSH and CDR2 LQKENI. CDR3 bases: TGTGCCAGCTCACCACAGACGGCCCCTAGCACAGATACGCAGTATTTT. Translated, it gives CASSPQTAPSTDTQYF.